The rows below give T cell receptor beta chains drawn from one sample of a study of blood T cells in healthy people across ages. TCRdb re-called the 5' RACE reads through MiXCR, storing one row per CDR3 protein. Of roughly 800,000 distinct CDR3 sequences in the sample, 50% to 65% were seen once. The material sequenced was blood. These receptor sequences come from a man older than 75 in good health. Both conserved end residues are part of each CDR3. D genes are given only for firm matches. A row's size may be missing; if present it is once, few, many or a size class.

TGTGCCAGCAGCTCCGGAGTATTGTCCGTCAATGAGCAGTTCTTC CASSSGVLSVNEQFF TRBJ2-1 - - TRBV7-3
TGCAGTGCTAGTCTGCCTAGCGGGGCCTACGAGCAGTACTTC CSASLPSGAYEQYF TRBJ2-7 TRBD2 few TRBV20-1
TGTGCCATCAGTGAGGGCGGCCCTATAGGCTACACCTTC CAISEGGPIGYTF TRBJ1-2 - many TRBV10-3
TGTGCCAGCAGCGTCGGGGCGGCCTACAATGAGCAGTTCTTC CASSVGAAYNEQFF TRBJ2-1 - - TRBV7-2
TGTGCCAGCAGCGAGCAGGGGGTTTCGTACGAGCAGTACTTC CASSEQGVSYEQYF TRBJ2-7 TRBD1 - TRBV7-8
TGTGCCAGCAGTATACTGACAGGGGGTAATTCACCCCTCCACTTT CASSILTGGNSPLHF TRBJ1-6 TRBD1 few TRBV27
TGTGCCAGCAGCCCCTTCGGAGCGGATGAGCAGTTCTTC CASSPFGADEQFF TRBJ2-1 - - TRBV7-6
TGTGCCAGCAGCGCCGCGTCCGGGACAGGAGTGTACGAGCAGTACTTC CASSAASGTGVYEQYF TRBJ2-7 TRBD1 - TRBV9
TGTGCCACCCAGGTCGGGAGGAACAATGAGCAGTTCTTC CATQVGRNNEQFF TRBJ2-1 TRBD2 few TRBV24-1
TGTGCCAGCAGCGCGGAGACCTACAATGAGCAGTTCTTC CASSAETYNEQFF TRBJ2-1 - - TRBV11-2
TGTGCCAGCAGCTTACGATGGGGAGTGGAGCAGTACTTC CASSLRWGVEQYF TRBJ2-5 - - TRBV7-2
TGTGCCAGCAGTGACCGGTTCACTGAAGCTTTCTTT CASSDRFTEAFF TRBJ1-1 - - TRBV6-1
TGTGCCAGCCATCGGAGGGGCGGGATCGCCTATGGCTACACCTTC CASHRRGGIAYGYTF TRBJ1-2 - - TRBV27
TGCAGTGCACATAAAGCGGGAGAGACGAATGAGCAGTTCTTC CSAHKAGETNEQFF TRBJ2-1 TRBD2 few TRBV20-1
TGTGCCATCAGTGAGTCCTTGCGGGGCTTTAACAATGAGCAGTTCTTC CAISESLRGFNNEQFF TRBJ2-1 - - TRBV10-3
TGTGCCAGCAGCGTAGATGGGCGTTATCTTAGCACAGATACGCAGTATTTT CASSVDGRYLSTDTQYF TRBJ2-3 - - TRBV9